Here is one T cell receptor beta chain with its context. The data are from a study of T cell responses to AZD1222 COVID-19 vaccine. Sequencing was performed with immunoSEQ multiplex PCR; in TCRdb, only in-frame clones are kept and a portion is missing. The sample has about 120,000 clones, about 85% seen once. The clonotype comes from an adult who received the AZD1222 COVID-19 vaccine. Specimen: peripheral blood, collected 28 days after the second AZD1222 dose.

The CDR3 DNA follows: TGTGCCAGCAGCCCCGAGGCCAACGTCCTGACTTTC. This sequence encodes CASSPEANVLTF. V gene TRBV7-9 combines with J gene TRBJ2-6; D remains unclear. Between the trimmed V and J ends, which lost 5 bases and 6 bases, there was a span of 5 bases. Germline V CDR1 and CDR2: SEHNR, FQNEAQ (reference sequence). The CDR3 is 12 amino acids.